Each of the 8 T cell receptor beta chains below was sequenced from the same sample in a study of cytomegalovirus exposure and HLA in healthy donors. The primer mix had 60 Vbeta and 13 Jbeta primers. TCRdb's table, derived via immunoSEQ multiplex PCR, lists solely in-frame clones and lacks some. The sample includes 150,000 to 200,000 clones, roughly 74% of them seen just once. Sequenced sample: PBMCs. Source of these receptors: a woman aged 40 to 50 in good health and CMV-seropositive.

V gene TRBV18 combines with J gene TRBJ2-2; 9 nucleotides agree with TRBD2. V trimming: 3 bases; J trimming: 4 bases; junction bases outside the gene matches: 6. From germline, CDR1 is KGHSH and CDR2 LQKENI. The CDR3 is 16 residues long. CDR3 in amino acids: CASSPLDSGSTGELFF. The CDR3 DNA is TGTGCCAGCTCACCTTTGGATAGCGGGAGCACCGGGGAGCTGTTTTTT.

The chain joins TRBV11-3 to TRBJ2-3, with TRBD2 matching over 10 bases. V gave up 1 base and J gave up 4 bases; unmatched junction bases: 2. This CDR3 region has 15 residues. In germline, CDR1 is SGHNT, CDR2 YENEEA. CDR3 DNA: TGTGCCAGCAGCTTAGGGCTAGCGGGAGCAGATACGCAGTATTTT. It specifies CASSLGLAGADTQYF.

V and J are TRBV28 and TRBJ2-5; the match to TRBD1 covers 10 bases. The ends lost 5 bases at V and 5 bases at J; junction bases unmatched: 5. In germline, CDR1 is MDHEN, CDR2 SYDVKM. This CDR3 has 14 residues. The CDR3 reads CASSRQGASETQYF. In DNA form, the CDR3 reads TGTGCCAGCAGTCGACAGGGGGCGTCCGAGACCCAGTACTTC.

The J gene is TRBJ1-1, the V gene TRBV6-1; D may be TRBD1 (6 bases). The CDR3 loop spans 14 amino acids. V was pared by 6 bases and J by 1 base, with 12 bases between. CDR1 and CDR2 from the germline V gene are MNHNS and SASEGT. The CDR3 is CASRGGQPNTEAFF. CDR3 nucleotides: TGTGCCAGCAGGGGCGGACAGCCGAACACTGAAGCTTTCTTT.

V usage is TRBV7-2 and J usage is TRBJ2-7, with D uncertain. Trimming cost V 5 bases and J 7 bases, with 24 bases left between them. This CDR3 is built from 16 residues. Germline CDR1 reads SGHTA; CDR2 reads FQGNSA. The CDR3 sequence is CASSPPVSRILGEQYF. CDR3 nucleotides: TGTGCCAGCAGCCCACCAGTGTCCAGGATACTTGGGGAGCAGTACTTC.

The table lists this clone with a few counts. Written as DNA, the CDR3 is TGCGCCAGCAGCGGACCTAGCGGAAGCACAGATACGCAGTATTTT. Protein product: CASSGPSGSTDTQYF. The J gene is TRBJ2-3, the V gene TRBV5-1, with 7 bases lining up with TRBD2. V was pared by 4 bases and J by 0 bases, with 5 bases of the junction left unmatched. The CDR3 has 15 amino acids. Germline V gene sequence: CDR1 SGHRS, CDR2 YFSETQ.

The chain is built from TRBV4-3 and TRBJ2-7, with unresolved D. The germline V gene has CDR1 LGHNA and CDR2 YSLEER. V shed 0 bases and J shed 3 bases, with 12 bases lying between them. This CDR3 region has 15 residues. CDR3 coding DNA: TGCGCCAGCAGCCAAGAAACCCCGGCTAGCTACGAGCAGTACTTC. Translated, it gives CASSQETPASYEQYF.

V gene TRBV28 combines with J gene TRBJ2-2; possible D gene TRBD2, 6 bases. Germline V gives CDR1 MDHEN, CDR2 SYDVKM. CDR3 length equals 14 residues. The V end was cut by 6 bases, the J end by 2 bases, with 10 bases between. The chain's CDR3 is CASRSGLNTGELFF. The CDR3 DNA sequence: TGTGCCAGCAGGTCGGGACTTAACACCGGGGAGCTGTTTTTT.